This TCR beta chain is drawn from a study of kidney transplant recipient with SARS-CoV-2 infection. With regard to this clonotype: A read error is possible here, since a much larger clone lies one base away.

The CDR3 sequence is 13 residues long. V was pared by 8 bases and J by 5 bases, with 12 bases between. A single record per CDR3 protein comes from TCRdb applying MiXCR to the reads. The data show under 250,000 distinct CDR3 sequences, around 26% seen once. The TCR comes from a male patient between 25 and 40 years old who had COVID-19 and was a kidney transplant recipient. The graft donor may be the source of some T cells. The source material was a blood sample, sampled at baseline and on approximately day 120 from a kidney transplant recipient. The chain carries TRBV12-3 or TRBV12-4 and TRBJ2-2, with D uncertain. The CDR3 loop is CASGKGGTGELFF. CDR3 bases: TGTGCCAGCGGGAAGGGTGGAACCGGGGAGCTGTTTTTT.